This T cell receptor (beta chain) appears in the sequencing data of a study of a mutant IDH1 vaccine in newly diagnosed glioma. About the research overall: Patients arrived already treated with radiotherapy, temozolomide, or both, most having had both.

Time point specified: week 23, last vaccination. Topical imiquimod accompanied each vaccine dose, which consisted of 300 ug of mutant IDH1 20-mer peptide. This clone showed up just once. The antigen is unknown. The protocol was immunoSEQ multiplex PCR, while the TCRdb copy is restricted to in-frame clones and leaves out a portion. This sample yields tens of thousands of clones, of which around 93% are seen a single time; 3.9% belongs to the top ten. V was clipped by 1 base and J by 5 bases, with 18 bases between them. In germline, CDR1 is SGHVS, CDR2 FNYEAQ. The CDR3 sequence is 16 residues long. The chain employs TRBV7-6 and TRBJ2-7; no firm D call. The source was PBMCs, collected from a glioma patient whose treatment included an IDH1 peptide vaccine. The receptor comes from a man between 45 and 60 years old with glioma. The CDR3, as DNA: TGTGCCAGCAGCTTAGACCCTGAAGGGTACGGCCACGAGCAGTACTTC. Amino acids: CASSLDPEGYGHEQYF.